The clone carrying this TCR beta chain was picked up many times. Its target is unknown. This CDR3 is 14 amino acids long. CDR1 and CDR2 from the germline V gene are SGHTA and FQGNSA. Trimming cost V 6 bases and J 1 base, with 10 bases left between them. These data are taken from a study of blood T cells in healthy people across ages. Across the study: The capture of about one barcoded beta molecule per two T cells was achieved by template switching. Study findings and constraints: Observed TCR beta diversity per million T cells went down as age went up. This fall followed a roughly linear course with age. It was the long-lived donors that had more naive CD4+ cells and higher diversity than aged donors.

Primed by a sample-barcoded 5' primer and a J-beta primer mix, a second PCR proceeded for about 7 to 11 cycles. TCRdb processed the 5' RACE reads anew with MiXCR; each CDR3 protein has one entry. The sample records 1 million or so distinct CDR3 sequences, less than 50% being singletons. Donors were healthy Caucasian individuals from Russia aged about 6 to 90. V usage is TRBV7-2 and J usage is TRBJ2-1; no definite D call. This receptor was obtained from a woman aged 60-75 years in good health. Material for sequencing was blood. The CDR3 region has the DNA TGTGCCAGCAGTTTATACGGTTCCTACAATGAGCAGTTCTTC. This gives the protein CASSLYGSYNEQFF.